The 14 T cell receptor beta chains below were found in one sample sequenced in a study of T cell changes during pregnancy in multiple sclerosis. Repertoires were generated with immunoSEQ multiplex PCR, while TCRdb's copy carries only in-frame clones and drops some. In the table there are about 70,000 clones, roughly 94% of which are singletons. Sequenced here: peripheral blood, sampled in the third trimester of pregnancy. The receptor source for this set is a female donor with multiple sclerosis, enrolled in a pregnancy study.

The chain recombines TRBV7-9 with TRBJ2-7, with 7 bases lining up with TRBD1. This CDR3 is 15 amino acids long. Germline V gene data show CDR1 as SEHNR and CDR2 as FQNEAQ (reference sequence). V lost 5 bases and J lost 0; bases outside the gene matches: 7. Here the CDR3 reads CASSHTGQASYEQYF. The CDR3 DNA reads TGTGCCAGCAGCCATACTGGACAGGCCTCCTACGAGCAGTACTTC. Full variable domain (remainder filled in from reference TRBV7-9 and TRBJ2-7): DTGVSQNPRHKITKRGQNVTFRCDPISEHNRLYWYRQTLGQGPEFLTYFQNEAQLEKSRLLSDRFSAERPKGSFSTLEIQRTEQGDSAMYLCASSHTGQASYEQYFGPGTRLTVT.

Here the CDR3 DNA reads TGCGCCAGCAGTACTGTGGACACCGACTACGAGCAGTACTTC. Amino acid sequence: CASSTVDTDYEQYF. The V and J genes are TRBV10-1 and TRBJ2-7; D possibly corresponds to TRBD1 (5 bases). CDR1 is WNHNN, CDR2 SYGVQD, per germline (reference sequence). The germline V and J ends were trimmed by 5 bases and 3 bases, with 14 bases remaining between them. The CDR3 length is 14 residues.

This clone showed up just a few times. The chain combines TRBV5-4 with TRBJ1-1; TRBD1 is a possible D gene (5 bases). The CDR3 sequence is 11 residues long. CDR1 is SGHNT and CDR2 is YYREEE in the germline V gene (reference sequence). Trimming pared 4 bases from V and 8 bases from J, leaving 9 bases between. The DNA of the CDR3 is TGTGCCAGCAGCCCGGGGGGGGAAGCTTTCTTT. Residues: CASSPGGEAFF.

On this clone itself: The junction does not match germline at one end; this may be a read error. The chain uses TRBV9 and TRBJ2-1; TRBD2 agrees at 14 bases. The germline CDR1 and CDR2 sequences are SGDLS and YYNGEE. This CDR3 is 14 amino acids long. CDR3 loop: CASSGGTSGGPTLF. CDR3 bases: TGTGCCAGCAGCGGCGGGACTAGCGGGGGCCCCACCCTCTTC.

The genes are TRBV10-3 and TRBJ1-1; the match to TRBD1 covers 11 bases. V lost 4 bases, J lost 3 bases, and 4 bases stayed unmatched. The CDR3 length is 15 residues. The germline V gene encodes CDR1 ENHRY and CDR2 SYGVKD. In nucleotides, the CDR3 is TGTGCCATCAGTGGCCGGGACAGGGGGGACACTGAAGCTTTCTTT. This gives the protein CAISGRDRGDTEAFF.

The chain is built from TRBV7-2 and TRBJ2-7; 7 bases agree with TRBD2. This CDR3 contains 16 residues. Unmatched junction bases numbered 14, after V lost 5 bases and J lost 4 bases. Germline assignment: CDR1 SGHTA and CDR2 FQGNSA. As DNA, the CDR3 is TGTGCCAGCAGCCCCCCCCTGGGAGCGGGGTTGTACGAGCAGTACTTC. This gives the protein CASSPPLGAGLYEQYF.

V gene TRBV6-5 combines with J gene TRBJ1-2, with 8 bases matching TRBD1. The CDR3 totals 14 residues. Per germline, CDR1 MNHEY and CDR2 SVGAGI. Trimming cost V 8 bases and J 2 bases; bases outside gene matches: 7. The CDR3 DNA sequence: TGTGCCAGCGGTACAGGGGGATTCAACTATGGCTACACCTTC. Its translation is CASGTGGFNYGYTF.

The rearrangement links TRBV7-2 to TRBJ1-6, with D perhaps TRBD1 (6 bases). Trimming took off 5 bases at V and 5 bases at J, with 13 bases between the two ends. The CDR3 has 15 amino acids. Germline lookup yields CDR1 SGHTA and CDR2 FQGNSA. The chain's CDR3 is CASSTYRVNNSPLHF. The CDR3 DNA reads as TGTGCCAGCAGCACTTACAGGGTGAATAATTCACCCCTCCACTTT.

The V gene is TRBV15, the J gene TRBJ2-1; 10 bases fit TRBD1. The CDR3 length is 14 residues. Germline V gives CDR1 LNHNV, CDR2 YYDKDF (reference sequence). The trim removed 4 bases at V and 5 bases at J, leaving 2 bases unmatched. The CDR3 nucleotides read TGTGCCACCAGCATAGGGACAGGGGACAATGAGCAGTTCTTC. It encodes CATSIGTGDNEQFF.

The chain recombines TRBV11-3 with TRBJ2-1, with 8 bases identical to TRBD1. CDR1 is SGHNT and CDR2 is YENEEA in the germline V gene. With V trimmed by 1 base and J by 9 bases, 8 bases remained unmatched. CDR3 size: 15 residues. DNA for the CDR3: TGTGCCAGCAGCTTAGCCCCGGACAGGGTAAGTGAGCAGTTCTTC. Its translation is CASSLAPDRVSEQFF.

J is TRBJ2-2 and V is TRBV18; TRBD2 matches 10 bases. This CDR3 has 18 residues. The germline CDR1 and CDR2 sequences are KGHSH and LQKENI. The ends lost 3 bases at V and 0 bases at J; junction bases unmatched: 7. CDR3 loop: CASSPWLAGVANTGELFF. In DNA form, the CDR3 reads TGTGCCAGCTCACCTTGGCTAGCGGGGGTCGCGAACACCGGGGAGCTGTTTTTT.

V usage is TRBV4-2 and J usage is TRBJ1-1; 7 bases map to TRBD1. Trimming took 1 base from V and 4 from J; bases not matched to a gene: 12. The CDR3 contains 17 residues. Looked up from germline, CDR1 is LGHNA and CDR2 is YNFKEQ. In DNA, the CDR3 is TGTGCCAGCAGCCAAGCCCATTCGACAGGGTATTCCACTGAAGCTTTCTTT. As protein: CASSQAHSTGYSTEAFF.

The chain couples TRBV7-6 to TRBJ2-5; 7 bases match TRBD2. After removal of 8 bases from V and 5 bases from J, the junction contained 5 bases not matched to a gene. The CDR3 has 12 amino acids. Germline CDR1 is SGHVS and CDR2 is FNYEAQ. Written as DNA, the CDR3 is TGTGCCAGCGGACTAGTCGGGGAGACCCAGTACTTC. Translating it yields CASGLVGETQYF.

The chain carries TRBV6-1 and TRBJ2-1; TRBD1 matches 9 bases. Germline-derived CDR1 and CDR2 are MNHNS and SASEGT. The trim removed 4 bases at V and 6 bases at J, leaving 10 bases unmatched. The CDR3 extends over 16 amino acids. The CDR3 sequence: CASSGLPGQGSNEQFF. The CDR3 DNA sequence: TGTGCCAGCAGTGGACTACCGGGACAGGGTAGCAATGAGCAGTTCTTC.